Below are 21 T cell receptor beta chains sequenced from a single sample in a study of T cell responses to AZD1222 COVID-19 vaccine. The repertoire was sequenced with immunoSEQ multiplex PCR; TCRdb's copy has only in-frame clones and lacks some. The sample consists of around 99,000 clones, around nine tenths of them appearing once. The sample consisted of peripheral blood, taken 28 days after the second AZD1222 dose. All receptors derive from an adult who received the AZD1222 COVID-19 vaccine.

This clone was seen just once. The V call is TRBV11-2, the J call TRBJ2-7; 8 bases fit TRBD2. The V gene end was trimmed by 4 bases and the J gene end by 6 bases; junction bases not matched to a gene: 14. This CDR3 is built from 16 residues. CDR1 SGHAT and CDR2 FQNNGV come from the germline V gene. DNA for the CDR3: TGTGCCAGCAGCTCCCCCGGGGGGGTGATATGGATCGAGCAGTACTTC. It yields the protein CASSSPGGVIWIEQYF.

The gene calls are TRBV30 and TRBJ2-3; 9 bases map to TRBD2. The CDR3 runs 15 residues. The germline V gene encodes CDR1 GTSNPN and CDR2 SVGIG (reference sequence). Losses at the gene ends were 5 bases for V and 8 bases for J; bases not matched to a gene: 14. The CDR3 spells CAWDVWAGGEGTQYF. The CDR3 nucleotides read TGTGCCTGGGACGTCTGGGCGGGGGGGGAAGGTACGCAGTATTTT.

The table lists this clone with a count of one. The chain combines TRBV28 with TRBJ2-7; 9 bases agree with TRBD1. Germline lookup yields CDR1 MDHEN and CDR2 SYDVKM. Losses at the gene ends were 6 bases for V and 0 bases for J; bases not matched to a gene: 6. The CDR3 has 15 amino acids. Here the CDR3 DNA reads TGTGCCAGCAGAATCAGGACAGGGGTCTCCTACGAGCAGTACTTC. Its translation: CASRIRTGVSYEQYF.

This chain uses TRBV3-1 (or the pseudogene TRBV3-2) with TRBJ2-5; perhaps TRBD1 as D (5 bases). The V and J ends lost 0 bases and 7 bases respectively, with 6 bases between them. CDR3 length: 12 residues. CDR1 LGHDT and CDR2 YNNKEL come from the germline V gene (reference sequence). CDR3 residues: CASSQDQGTQYF. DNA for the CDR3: TGTGCCAGCAGCCAAGATCAGGGGACCCAGTACTTC.

The CDR3 sequence: CASSLQGAPRSEAFF. The CDR3 DNA follows: TGTGCCAGCAGTCTCCAGGGGGCCCCTCGCTCTGAAGCTTTCTTT. V is TRBV6-2 or TRBV6-3 and J is TRBJ1-1; TRBD1 agrees at 8 bases. The V gene end was trimmed by 5 bases and the J gene end by 6 bases; junction bases not matched to a gene: 11. The length of the CDR3 is 15 residues. The germline gives CDR1 MNHEY, CDR2 SVGEGT.

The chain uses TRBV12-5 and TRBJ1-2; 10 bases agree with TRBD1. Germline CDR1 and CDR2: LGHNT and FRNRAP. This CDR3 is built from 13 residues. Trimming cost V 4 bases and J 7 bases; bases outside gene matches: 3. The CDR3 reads CASGSGTGVGYTF. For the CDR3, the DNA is TGTGCTAGTGGTTCCGGGACAGGGGTTGGCTACACCTTC.

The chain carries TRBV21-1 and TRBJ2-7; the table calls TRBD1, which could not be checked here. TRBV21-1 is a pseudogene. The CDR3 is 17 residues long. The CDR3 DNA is TGTGCCAGCAGCAAAGGTATAGGACAGGGGTTGCCCTACGAGCAGTACTTC. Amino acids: CASSKGIGQGLPYEQYF.

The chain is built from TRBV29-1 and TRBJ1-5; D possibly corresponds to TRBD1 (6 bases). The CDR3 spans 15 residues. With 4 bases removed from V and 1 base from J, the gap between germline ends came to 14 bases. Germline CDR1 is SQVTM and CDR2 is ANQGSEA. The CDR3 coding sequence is TGCAGCGTTGTGGTTGGGGGCGGCAGCAATCAGCCCCAGCATTTT. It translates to CSVVVGGGSNQPQHF.

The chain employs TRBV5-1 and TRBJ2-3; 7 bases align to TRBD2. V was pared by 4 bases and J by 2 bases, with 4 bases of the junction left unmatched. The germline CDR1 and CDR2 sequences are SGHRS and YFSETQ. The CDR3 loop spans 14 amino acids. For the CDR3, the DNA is TGCGCCAGCAGCCCCGGGACTATCACAGATACGCAGTATTTT. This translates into CASSPGTITDTQYF.

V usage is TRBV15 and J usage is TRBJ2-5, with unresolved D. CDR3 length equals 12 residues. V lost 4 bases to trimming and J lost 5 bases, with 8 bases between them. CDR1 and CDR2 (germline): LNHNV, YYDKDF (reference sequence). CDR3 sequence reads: CATSTEEETQYF. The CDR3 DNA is TGTGCCACCAGCACCGAGGAGGAGACCCAGTACTTC.

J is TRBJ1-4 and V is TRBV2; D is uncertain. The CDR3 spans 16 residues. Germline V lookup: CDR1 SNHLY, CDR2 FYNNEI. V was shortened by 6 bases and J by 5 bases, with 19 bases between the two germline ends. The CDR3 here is CASSHTTGLGNEKLFF. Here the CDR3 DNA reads TGTGCCAGCAGCCACACGACGGGCCTTGGGAATGAAAAACTGTTTTTT.

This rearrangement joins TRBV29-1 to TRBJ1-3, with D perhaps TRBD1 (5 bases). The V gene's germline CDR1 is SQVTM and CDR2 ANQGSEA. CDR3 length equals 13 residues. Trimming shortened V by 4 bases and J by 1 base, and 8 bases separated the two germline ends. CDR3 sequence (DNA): TGCAGCGTTGCCTGGGGGTCTGGAAACACCATATATTTT. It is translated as CSVAWGSGNTIYF.

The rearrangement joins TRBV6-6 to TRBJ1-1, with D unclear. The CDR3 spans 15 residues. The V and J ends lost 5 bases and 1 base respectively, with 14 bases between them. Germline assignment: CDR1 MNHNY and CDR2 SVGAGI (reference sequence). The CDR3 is CASSPGSARNTEAFF. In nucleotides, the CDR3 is TGTGCCAGCAGTCCAGGTTCGGCGCGGAACACTGAAGCTTTCTTT.

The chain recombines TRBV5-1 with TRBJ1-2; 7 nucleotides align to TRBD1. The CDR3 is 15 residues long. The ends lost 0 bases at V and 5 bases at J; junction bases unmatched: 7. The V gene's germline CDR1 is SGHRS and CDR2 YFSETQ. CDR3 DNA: TGCGCCAGCAGCTTGGGAACAGGGGTTAATTATGGCTACACCTTC. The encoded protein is CASSLGTGVNYGYTF.

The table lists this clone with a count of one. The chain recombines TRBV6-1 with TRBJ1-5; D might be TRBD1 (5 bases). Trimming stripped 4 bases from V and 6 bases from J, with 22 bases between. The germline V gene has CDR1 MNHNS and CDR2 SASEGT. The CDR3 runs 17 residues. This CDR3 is CASSGQRGTKAGQPQHF. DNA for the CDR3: TGTGCCAGCAGTGGACAACGCGGGACGAAGGCGGGTCAGCCCCAGCATTTT.

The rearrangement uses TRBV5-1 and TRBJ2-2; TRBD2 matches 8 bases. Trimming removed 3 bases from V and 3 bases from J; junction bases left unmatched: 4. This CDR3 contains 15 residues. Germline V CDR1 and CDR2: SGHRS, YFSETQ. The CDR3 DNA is TGCGCCAGCAGCTGGAGCGGGAGTTACACCGGGGAGCTGTTTTTT. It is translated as CASSWSGSYTGELFF.

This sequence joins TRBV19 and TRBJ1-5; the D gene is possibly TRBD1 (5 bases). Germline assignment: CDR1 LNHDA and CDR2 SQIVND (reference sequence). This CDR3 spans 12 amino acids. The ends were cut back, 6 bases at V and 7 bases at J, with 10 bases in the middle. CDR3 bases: TGTGCCAGTAGATACGGGGACCAGCCCCAGCATTTT. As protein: CASRYGDQPQHF. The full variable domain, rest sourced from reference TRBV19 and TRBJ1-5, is DGGITQSPKYLFRKEGQNVTLSCEQNLNHDAMYWYRQDPGQGLRLIYYSQIVNDFQKGDIAEGYSVSREKKESFPLTVTSAQKNPTAFYLCASRYGDQPQHFGDGTRLSIL.

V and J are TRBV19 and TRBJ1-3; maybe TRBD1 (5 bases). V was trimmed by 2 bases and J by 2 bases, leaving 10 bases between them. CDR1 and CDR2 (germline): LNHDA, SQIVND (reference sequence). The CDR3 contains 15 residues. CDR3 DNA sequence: TGTGCCAGTAGTATAACGGAGGGGCCTGGAAACACCATATATTTT. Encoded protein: CASSITEGPGNTIYF.

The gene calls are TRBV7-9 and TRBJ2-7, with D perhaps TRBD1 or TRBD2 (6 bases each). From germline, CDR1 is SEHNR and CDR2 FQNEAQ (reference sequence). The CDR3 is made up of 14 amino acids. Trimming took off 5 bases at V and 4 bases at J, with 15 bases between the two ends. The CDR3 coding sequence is TGTGCCAGCAGCACAGGGCCGGGAGTTTACGAGCAGTACTTC. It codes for CASSTGPGVYEQYF.

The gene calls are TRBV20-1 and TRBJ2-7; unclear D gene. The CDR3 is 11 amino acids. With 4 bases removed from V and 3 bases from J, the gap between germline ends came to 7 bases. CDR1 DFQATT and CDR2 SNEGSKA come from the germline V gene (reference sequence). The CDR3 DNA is TGCAGTGCTAAAGGAATCTACGAGCAGTACTTC. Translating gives CSAKGIYEQYF.

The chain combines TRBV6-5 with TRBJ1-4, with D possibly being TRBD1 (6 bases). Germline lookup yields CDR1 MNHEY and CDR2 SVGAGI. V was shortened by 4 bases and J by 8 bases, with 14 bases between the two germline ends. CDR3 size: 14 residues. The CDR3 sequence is CASSSGPRGEKLFF. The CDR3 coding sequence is TGTGCCAGCAGTTCCGGGCCAAGGGGGGAAAAACTGTTTTTT.